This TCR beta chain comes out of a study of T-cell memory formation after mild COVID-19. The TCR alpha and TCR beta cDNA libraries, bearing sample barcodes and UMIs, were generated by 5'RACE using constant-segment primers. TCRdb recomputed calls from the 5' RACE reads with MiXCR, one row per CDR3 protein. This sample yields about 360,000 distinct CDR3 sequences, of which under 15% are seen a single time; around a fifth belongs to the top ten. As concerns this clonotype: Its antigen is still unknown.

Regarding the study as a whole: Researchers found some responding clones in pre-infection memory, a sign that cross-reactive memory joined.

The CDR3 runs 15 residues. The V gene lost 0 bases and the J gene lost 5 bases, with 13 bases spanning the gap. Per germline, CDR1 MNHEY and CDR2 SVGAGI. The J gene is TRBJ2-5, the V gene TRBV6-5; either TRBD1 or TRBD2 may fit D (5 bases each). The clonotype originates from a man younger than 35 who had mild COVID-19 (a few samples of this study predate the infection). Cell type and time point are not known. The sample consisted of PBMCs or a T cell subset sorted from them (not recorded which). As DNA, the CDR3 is TGTGCCAGCAGTTACTCGATGTTTGGGGGTGAGACCCAGTACTTC. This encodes CASSYSMFGGETQYF.